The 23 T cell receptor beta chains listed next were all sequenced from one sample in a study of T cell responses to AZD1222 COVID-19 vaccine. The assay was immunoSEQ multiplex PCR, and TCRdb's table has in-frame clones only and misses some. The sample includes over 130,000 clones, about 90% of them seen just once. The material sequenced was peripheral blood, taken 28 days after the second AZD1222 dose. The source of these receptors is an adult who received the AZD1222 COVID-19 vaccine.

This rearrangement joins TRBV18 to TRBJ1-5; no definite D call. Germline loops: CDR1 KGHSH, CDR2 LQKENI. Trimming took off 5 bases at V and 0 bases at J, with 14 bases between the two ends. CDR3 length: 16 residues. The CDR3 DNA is TGTGCCAGCTCAGATGAGGGCACTTATAGCAATCAGCCCCAGCATTTT. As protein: CASSDEGTYSNQPQHF.

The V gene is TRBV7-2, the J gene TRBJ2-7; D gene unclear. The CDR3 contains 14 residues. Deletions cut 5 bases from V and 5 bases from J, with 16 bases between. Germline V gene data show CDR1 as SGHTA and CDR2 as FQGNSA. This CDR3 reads CASSLQDAPHEQYV. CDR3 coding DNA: TGTGCCAGCAGCCTCCAGGACGCACCACACGAGCAGTACGTC.

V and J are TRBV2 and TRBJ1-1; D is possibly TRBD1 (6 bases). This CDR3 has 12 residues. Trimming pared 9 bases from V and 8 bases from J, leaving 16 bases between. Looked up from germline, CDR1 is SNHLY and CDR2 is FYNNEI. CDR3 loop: CARTGSGAEAFF. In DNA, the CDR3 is TGTGCCAGGACCGGTTCGGGGGCCGAAGCTTTCTTT.

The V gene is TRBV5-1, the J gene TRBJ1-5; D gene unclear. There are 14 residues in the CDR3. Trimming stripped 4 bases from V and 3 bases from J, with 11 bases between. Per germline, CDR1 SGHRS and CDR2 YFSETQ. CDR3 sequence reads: CASSPGASNQPQHF. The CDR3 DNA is TGCGCCAGCAGCCCAGGCGCCTCCAATCAGCCCCAGCATTTT.

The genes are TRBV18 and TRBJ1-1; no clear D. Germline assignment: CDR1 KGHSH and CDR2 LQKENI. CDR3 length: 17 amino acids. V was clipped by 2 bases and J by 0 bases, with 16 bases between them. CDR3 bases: TGTGCCAGCTCACCAGCGTCGCAGGTGGGCCTGAACACTGAAGCTTTCTTT. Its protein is CASSPASQVGLNTEAFF. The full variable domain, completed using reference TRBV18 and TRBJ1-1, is NAGVMQNPRHLVRRRGQEARLRCSPMKGHSHVYWYRQLPEEGLKFMVYLQKENIIDESGMPKERFSAEFPKEGPSILRIQQVVRGDSAAYFCASSPASQVGLNTEAFFGQGTRLTVV.

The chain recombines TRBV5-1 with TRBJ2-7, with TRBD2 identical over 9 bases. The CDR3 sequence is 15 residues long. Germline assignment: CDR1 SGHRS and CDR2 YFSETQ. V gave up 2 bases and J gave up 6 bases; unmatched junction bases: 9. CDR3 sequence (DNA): TGCGCCAGCAGCTTCCCGGTAGCGGGAGAGTCCGAGCAGTACTTC. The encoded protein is CASSFPVAGESEQYF.

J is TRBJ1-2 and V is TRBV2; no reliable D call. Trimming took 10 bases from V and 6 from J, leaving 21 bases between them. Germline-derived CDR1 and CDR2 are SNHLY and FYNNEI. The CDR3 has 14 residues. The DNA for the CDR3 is TGTGCCATCCTTAGACCAGTACGGGAGGATGGCTACACCTTC. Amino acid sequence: CAILRPVREDGYTF. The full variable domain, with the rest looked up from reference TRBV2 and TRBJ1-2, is EPEVTQTPSHQVTQMGQEVILRCVPISNHLYFYWYRQILGQKVEFLVSFYNNEISEKSEIFDDQFSVERPDGSNFTLKIRSTKLEDSAMYFCAILRPVREDGYTFGSGTRLTVV.

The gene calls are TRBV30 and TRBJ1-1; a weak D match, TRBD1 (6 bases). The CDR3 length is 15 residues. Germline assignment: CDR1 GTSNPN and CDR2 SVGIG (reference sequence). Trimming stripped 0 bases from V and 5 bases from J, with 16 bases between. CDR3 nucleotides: TGTGCCTGGAGTGTAGGTCGAACAGGGCTTACTGAAGCTTTCTTT. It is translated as CAWSVGRTGLTEAFF.

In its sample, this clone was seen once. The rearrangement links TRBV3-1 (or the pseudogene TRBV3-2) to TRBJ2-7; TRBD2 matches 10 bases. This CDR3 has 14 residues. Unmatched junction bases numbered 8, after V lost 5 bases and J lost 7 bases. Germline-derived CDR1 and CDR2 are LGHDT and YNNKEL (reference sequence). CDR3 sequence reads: CASSNLAGAQEQYF. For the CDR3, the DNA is TGTGCCAGCAGCAATCTAGCGGGAGCTCAGGAGCAGTACTTC.

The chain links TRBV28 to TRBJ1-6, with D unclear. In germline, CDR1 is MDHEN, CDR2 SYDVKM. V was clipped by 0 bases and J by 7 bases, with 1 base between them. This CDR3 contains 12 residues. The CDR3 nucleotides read TGTGCCAGCAGTTTATGGAATTCACCCCTCCACTTT. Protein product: CASSLWNSPLHF. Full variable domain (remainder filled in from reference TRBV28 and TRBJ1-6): DVKVTQSSRYLVKRTGEKVFLECVQDMDHENMFWYRQDPGLGLRLIYFSYDVKMKEKGDIPEGYSVSREKKERFSLILESASTNQTSMYLCASSLWNSPLHFGNGTRLTVT.

The CDR3, as DNA: TGTGCCAGTAGTTCAAGGACACAAGCGTTCCATGGCTACACCTTC. Protein: CASSSRTQAFHGYTF. This chain uses TRBV19 with TRBJ1-2; tentative D call: TRBD1 (5 bases). CDR1 and CDR2 (germline): LNHDA, SQIVND (reference sequence). The CDR3 covers 15 residues. Trimming pared 5 bases from V and 6 bases from J, leaving 19 bases between. The variable domain in full, completed from reference TRBV19 and TRBJ1-2, reads DGGITQSPKYLFRKEGQNVTLSCEQNLNHDAMYWYRQDPGQGLRLIYYSQIVNDFQKGDIAEGYSVSREKKESFPLTVTSAQKNPTAFYLCASSSRTQAFHGYTFGSGTRLTVV.

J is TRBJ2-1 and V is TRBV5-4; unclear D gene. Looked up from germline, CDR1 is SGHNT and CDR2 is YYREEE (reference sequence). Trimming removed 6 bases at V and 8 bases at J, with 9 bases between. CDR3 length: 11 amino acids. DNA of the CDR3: TGTGCCAGCACTTCGGACCATGAGCAGTTCTTC. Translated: CASTSDHEQFF. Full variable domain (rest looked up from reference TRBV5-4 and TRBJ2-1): ETGVTQSPTHLIKTRGQQVTLRCSSQSGHNTVSWYQQALGQGPQFIFQYYREEENGRGNFPPRFSGLQFPNYSSELNVNALELDDSALYLCASTSDHEQFFGPGTRLTVL.

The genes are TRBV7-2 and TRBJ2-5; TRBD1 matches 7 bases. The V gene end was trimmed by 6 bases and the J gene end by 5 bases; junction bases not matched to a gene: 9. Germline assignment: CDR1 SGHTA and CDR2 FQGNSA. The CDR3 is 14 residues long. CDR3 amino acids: CASRLNRGEETQYF. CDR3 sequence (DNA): TGTGCCAGCAGACTTAACAGGGGAGAGGAGACCCAGTACTTC.

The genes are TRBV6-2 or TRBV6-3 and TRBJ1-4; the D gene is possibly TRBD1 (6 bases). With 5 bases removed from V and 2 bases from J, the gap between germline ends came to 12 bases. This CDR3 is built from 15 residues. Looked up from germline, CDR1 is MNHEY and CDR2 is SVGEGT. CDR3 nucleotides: TGTGCCAGCAGTCAACAGGGATCGACTAATGAAAAACTGTTTTTT. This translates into CASSQQGSTNEKLFF.

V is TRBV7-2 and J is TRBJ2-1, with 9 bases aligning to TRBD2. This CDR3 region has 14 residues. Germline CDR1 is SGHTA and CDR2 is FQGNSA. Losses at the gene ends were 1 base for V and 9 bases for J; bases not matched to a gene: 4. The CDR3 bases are TGTGCCAGCAGCTTAGGGCGGGGGGGTATTGAGCAGTTCTTC. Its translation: CASSLGRGGIEQFF.

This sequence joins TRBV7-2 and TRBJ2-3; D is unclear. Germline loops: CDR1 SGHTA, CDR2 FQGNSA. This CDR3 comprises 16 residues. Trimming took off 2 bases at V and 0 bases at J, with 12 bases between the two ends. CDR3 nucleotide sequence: TGTGCCAGCAGCTTATCCCCGACGGCAAGCACAGATACGCAGTATTTT. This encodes CASSLSPTASTDTQYF.

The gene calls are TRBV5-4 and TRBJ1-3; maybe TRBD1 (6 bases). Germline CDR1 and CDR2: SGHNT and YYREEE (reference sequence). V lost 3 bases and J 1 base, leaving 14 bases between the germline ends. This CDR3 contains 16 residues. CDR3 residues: CASSWGAASSGNTIYF. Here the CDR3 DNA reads TGTGCCAGCAGCTGGGGGGCAGCCTCTTCTGGAAACACCATATATTTT. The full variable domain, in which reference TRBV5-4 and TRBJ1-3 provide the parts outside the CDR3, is ETGVTQSPTHLIKTRGQQVTLRCSSQSGHNTVSWYQQALGQGPQFIFQYYREEENGRGNFPPRFSGLQFPNYSSELNVNALELDDSALYLCASSWGAASSGNTIYFGEGSWLTVV.

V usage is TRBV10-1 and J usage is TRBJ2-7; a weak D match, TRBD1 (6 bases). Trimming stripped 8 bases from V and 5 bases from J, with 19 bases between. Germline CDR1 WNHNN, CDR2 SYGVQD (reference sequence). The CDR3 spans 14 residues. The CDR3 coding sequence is TGCGCCAGCCCTTTAAAGGGGGAGCCAAACGAGCAGTACTTC. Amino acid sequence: CASPLKGEPNEQYF.

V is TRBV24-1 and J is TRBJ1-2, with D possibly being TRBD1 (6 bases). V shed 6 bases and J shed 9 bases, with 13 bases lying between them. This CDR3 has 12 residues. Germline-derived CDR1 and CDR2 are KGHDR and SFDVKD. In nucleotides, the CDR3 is TGTGCCACCAGTCAAACAGGGTTCAGCTACACCTTC. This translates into CATSQTGFSYTF.

CDR3 DNA sequence: TGTGCCAGCAGTGAAGCGCTGACATGGGGTGGTTCGTCCTACAATGAGCAGTTCTTC. Translating it yields CASSEALTWGGSSYNEQFF. The V call is TRBV6-1, the J call TRBJ2-1; D gene uncertain. Trimming took 0 bases from V and 1 from J, leaving 19 bases between them. This CDR3 has 19 residues. Germline V gene sequence: CDR1 MNHNS, CDR2 SASEGT.

CDR3: CASSQDLMGSNEQFF. Here the CDR3 DNA reads TGCGCCAGCAGCCAAGATTTGATGGGTAGCAATGAGCAGTTCTTC. The chain combines TRBV4-3 with TRBJ2-1; D is uncertain. The V gene's germline CDR1 is LGHNA and CDR2 YSLEER. Trimming cost V 0 bases and J 6 bases, with 12 bases left between them. The CDR3 length is 15 residues.

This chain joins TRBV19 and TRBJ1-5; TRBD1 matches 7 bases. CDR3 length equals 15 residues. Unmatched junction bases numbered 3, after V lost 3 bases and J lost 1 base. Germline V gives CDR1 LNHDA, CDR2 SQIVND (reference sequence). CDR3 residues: CASSILQGSNQPQHF. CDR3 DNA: TGTGCCAGTAGTATCCTACAGGGGAGCAATCAGCCCCAGCATTTT.

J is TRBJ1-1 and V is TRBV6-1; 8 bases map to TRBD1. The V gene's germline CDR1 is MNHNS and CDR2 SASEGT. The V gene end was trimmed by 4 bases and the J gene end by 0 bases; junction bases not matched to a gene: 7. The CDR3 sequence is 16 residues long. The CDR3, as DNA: TGTGCCAGCAGTGTCGACAGGGGTTACGTGAACACTGAAGCTTTCTTT. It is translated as CASSVDRGYVNTEAFF.